These T cell receptor beta chains were read from a single sample in a study of PD-1 blockade in classical Hodgkin lymphoma. Some clones are missing from TCRdb's copy, which holds only in-frame ones; the method was immunoSEQ multiplex PCR. The sample contains approximately 160,000 clones, nearly 80% of which appear only once. This material consisted of peripheral blood mononuclear cells (PBMCs), taken before the second cycle of nivolumab. These receptors originate from a human donor with classical Hodgkin lymphoma. The CDR3 runs from the conserved cysteine through the conserved F or W. D genes are given only for firm matches. The size entry is marked missing in some rows and otherwise reads once, few, many or a size class.

v_gene,abundance,j_gene,d_gene,CDR3aa,CDR3nt
TRBV29-1,.,TRBJ1-1,.,CSVLQNTEAFF,TGCAGCGTTCTACAGAACACTGAAGCTTTCTTT
TRBV18,.,TRBJ1-2,.,CASSPRQDHYGYTF,TGTGCCAGCTCACCCCGACAGGATCACTATGGCTACACCTTC
TRBV30,.,TRBJ1-2,.,CASRRGNYGYTF,TGTGCCTCCCGGCGGGGGAACTATGGCTACACCTTC
TRBV6-5,.,TRBJ1-4,.,CASSIFSNEKLFF,TGTGCCAGCAGTATCTTCAGCAATGAAAAACTGTTTTTT
TRBV5-4,few,TRBJ2-5,TRBD1,CASSVLYGQEETQYF,TGTGCCAGCAGCGTATTATACGGACAGGAAGAGACCCAGTACTTC
TRBV4-1,.,TRBJ1-2,.,CASIPSYEQGGHGYTF,TGCGCCAGCATCCCCTCCTACGAACAGGGAGGCCATGGCTACACCTTC
TRBV27,few,TRBJ1-5,TRBD1,CASSTGTGAPSNQPQHF,TGTGCCAGCAGTACCGGGACAGGGGCCCCCTCGAATCAGCCCCAGCATTTT
TRBV2,.,TRBJ2-1,TRBD2,CASSGLAGGPGSYNEQFF,TGTGCCAGCAGCGGCCTAGCGGGGGGGCCGGGCTCCTACAATGAGCAGTTCTTC
TRBV5-6,once,TRBJ2-1,.,CASSLRDNNEQFF,TGTGCCAGCAGCTTGAGAGACAACAATGAGCAGTTCTTC
TRBV4-3,.,TRBJ1-2,.,CASSQESWTYGYTF,TGCGCCAGCAGCCAAGAATCCTGGACGTATGGCTACACCTTC
TRBV4-3,.,TRBJ2-2,TRBD2,CASSHFHRTRPNTGELFF,TGCGCCAGCAGCCATTTCCATCGGACTAGGCCGAACACCGGGGAGCTGTTTTTT
TRBV2,few,TRBJ1-1,.,CASSEEGVTEAFF,TGTGCCAGCAGTGAAGAGGGGGTCACTGAAGCTTTCTTT
TRBV7-3,.,TRBJ1-4,.,CASSLRGLVF,TGTGCCAGCAGCTTAAGAGGTCTAGTTTTT
TRBV4-1,once,TRBJ1-2,.,CASSRPGAGAGDGYTF,TGCGCCAGCAGCCGCCCGGGGGCAGGGGCTGGAGATGGCTACACCTTC
TRBV7-2,.,TRBJ1-2,.,CASSPSSGRINYGYTF,TGTGCCAGCAGCCCTTCGTCGGGACGGATTAACTATGGCTACACCTTC
TRBV27,.,TRBJ2-7,.,CASSLGVVGVYEQYF,TGTGCCAGCAGTTTAGGGGTGGTAGGGGTCTACGAGCAGTACTTC
TRBV7-8,.,TRBJ1-2,.,CASSLDPGDEGYGYTF,TGTGCCAGCAGCTTAGATCCAGGGGACGAGGGCTATGGCTACACCTTC
TRBV18,.,TRBJ2-1,TRBD2,CASSPTSGHYNEQFF,TGTGCCAGCTCCCCGACTAGCGGACACTACAATGAGCAGTTCTTC
TRBV5-6,.,TRBJ1-6,.,CASSPDRGYNSPLHF,TGTGCCAGCAGCCCGGACCGGGGGTATAATTCACCCCTCCACTTT
TRBV7-9,.,TRBJ2-3,TRBD1,CAIRTGSGTDTQYF,TGTGCCATCCGGACAGGGTCGGGCACAGATACGCAGTATTTT
TRBV18,once,TRBJ1-1,TRBD1,CASSPVGQGQGMGNTEAFF,TGTGCCAGCTCACCCGTCGGGCAGGGACAGGGGATGGGTAACACTGAAGCTTTCTTT
TRBV28,.,TRBJ1-1,.,CASGRERTEAFF,TGTGCCAGCGGCAGGGAGCGCACTGAAGCTTTCTTT
TRBV6-6,.,TRBJ1-3,.,CASSYSSSSGNTIYF,TGTGCCAGCAGTTACTCGAGTAGCTCTGGAAACACCATATATTTT